One sample yielded the 18 T cell receptor beta chains listed below, sequenced in a study of T cells after yellow fever vaccination. TCRdb re-called the 5' RACE reads with MiXCR, one entry per CDR3 protein. The sample yields some 500,000 distinct CDR3 sequences, approximately 12% seen once. The material sequenced was PBMCs, taken on the day of the yellow fever booster vaccination. These receptors all stem from a man younger than 45 who received the YFV17D yellow fever vaccine.

This clonotype came up a few times. The chain joins TRBV6-2 or TRBV6-3 to TRBJ2-3, with 15 bases lining up with TRBD2. This CDR3 comprises 20 residues. J was trimmed by 3 bases and V by 6 bases; bases with no gene match: 16. Germline CDR1 and CDR2: MNHEY and SVGEGT. CDR3 region: CASRRADWTSGRVGTDTQYF. The CDR3 DNA is TGTGCCAGCAGACGCGCTGATTGGACTAGCGGGAGGGTTGGGACAGATACGCAGTATTTT.

V gene TRBV30 combines with J gene TRBJ1-5; 7 nucleotides align to TRBD1. Germline values: CDR1 GTSNPN, CDR2 SVGIG (reference sequence). The CDR3 sequence is 15 residues long. V shed 2 bases and J 4 bases; nucleotides not matched to a gene: 8. DNA for the CDR3: TGTGCCTGGAGTTATTTAGACAGGGTTAATCAGCCCCAGCATTTT. Protein sequence: CAWSYLDRVNQPQHF.

In DNA, the CDR3 is TGTGCCAGCAGTTTTTCGACCCGCGGGACTGTACACTACGAGCAGTACTTC. Amino acid sequence: CASSFSTRGTVHYEQYF. This chain joins TRBV27 and TRBJ2-7; D might be TRBD2 (6 bases). Germline V gene data show CDR1 as MNHEY and CDR2 as SMNVEV (reference sequence). There are 17 residues in the CDR3. Deletions cut 3 bases from V and 3 bases from J, with 21 bases between.

The table lists this clonotype with many counts. V is TRBV9 and J is TRBJ2-1, with D unresolved. Trimming took 0 bases from V and 6 from J, leaving 13 bases between them. The length of the CDR3 is 15 residues. Germline loops: CDR1 SGDLS, CDR2 YYNGEE. CDR3 coding DNA: TGTGCCAGCAGCGTAGCTGGGGATATCCTCAATGAGCAGTTCTTC. This encodes CASSVAGDILNEQFF.

This chain connects TRBV11-2 to TRBJ2-4; 8 nucleotides line up with TRBD1. Unmatched junction bases numbered 9, after V lost 5 bases and J lost 3 bases. This CDR3 comprises 16 residues. CDR1 is SGHAT and CDR2 is FQNNGV in the germline V gene. CDR3: CASSKGQGGGKNIQYF. The CDR3 coding sequence is TGTGCCAGCAGCAAAGGACAGGGTGGGGGCAAAAACATTCAGTACTTC.

This clonotype came up a few times. The rearrangement joins TRBV19 to TRBJ2-3; tentative D call: TRBD2 (6 bases). Trimming shortened V by 1 base and J by 6 bases, and 17 bases separated the two germline ends. CDR1 is LNHDA and CDR2 is SQIVND in the germline V gene (reference sequence). CDR3 length: 16 residues. This CDR3 is CASSIVSGLSGDTQYF. For the CDR3, the DNA is TGTGCCAGTAGTATAGTTAGCGGTCTAAGTGGGGATACGCAGTATTTT. Full variable domain (outside the CDR3, taken from reference TRBV19 and TRBJ2-3): DGGITQSPKYLFRKEGQNVTLSCEQNLNHDAMYWYRQDPGQGLRLIYYSQIVNDFQKGDIAEGYSVSREKKESFPLTVTSAQKNPTAFYLCASSIVSGLSGDTQYFGPGTRLTVL.

As to this clonotype: One base away lies a much larger clone, so this may be a sequencing read error. The chain employs TRBV7-3 and TRBJ2-3; 9 bases map to TRBD2. Germline V lookup: CDR1 SGHTA, CDR2 FQGTGA. The CDR3 runs 16 residues. V lost 6 bases, J lost 4 bases, and 11 bases stayed unmatched. The CDR3 loop is CASRLGIAGDADTQYF. The CDR3 nucleotides read TGTGCCAGCAGATTAGGGATAGCGGGAGATGCAGATACGCAGTATTTT.

As DNA, the CDR3 is TGTGCCAGCAGCCCCGGGGCTAGCCGGGAGACCCAGTACTTC. Translation gives CASSPGASRETQYF. The rearrangement uses TRBV7-2 and TRBJ2-5; either TRBD1 or TRBD2 may supply D (5 bases each). Trimming removed 5 bases at V and 5 bases at J, with 15 bases between. From germline, CDR1 is SGHTA and CDR2 FQGNSA. The CDR3 sequence is 14 residues long.

The CDR3 protein is CASRGMNTEAFF. CDR3 DNA: TGTGCCAGCAGAGGAATGAACACTGAAGCTTTCTTT. The gene calls are TRBV6-5 and TRBJ1-1; D not resolved. Trimming took off 6 bases at V and 0 bases at J, with 5 bases between the two ends. The CDR3 has 12 amino acids. Germline loops: CDR1 MNHEY, CDR2 SVGAGI.

The gene calls are TRBV19 and TRBJ2-1; 11 bases line up with TRBD2. V gave up 7 bases and J gave up 7 bases; unmatched junction bases: 21. Germline CDR1 is LNHDA and CDR2 is SQIVND (reference sequence). The CDR3 has 19 amino acids. The CDR3 spells CASTSPGGVAGGPWNEQFF. The CDR3 bases are TGTGCCAGTACCTCCCCTGGTGGGGTAGCGGGAGGGCCCTGGAATGAGCAGTTCTTC.

This clonotype was seen more than once but under ten times. The chain carries TRBV19 and TRBJ2-1; no definite D call. The germline V gene encodes CDR1 LNHDA and CDR2 SQIVND (reference sequence). The V gene lost 5 bases and the J gene lost 12 bases, with 14 bases spanning the gap. The CDR3 runs to 12 residues. CDR3 coding DNA: TGTGCCAGTAGTGCCGGAGATTTAGGGCAGTTCTTC. The encoded protein is CASSAGDLGQFF.

In its sample, this clonotype was seen many times. V is TRBV7-2 and J is TRBJ2-7, with unresolved D. The CDR3 sequence is 13 residues long. V was clipped by 1 base and J by 4 bases, with 8 bases between them. The germline gives CDR1 SGHTA, CDR2 FQGNSA. The CDR3 region has the DNA TGTGCCAGCAGCTTAGGGACGGAGTACGAGCAGTACTTC. It encodes CASSLGTEYEQYF.

The chain is built from TRBV5-6 and TRBJ2-1, with D tentatively TRBD2 (6 bases). Germline V gene lookup returns CDR1 SGHDT and CDR2 YYEEEE. Trimming stripped 4 bases from V and 9 bases from J, with 17 bases between. The CDR3 sequence is 14 residues long. CDR3 region: CASSRGKSAAEQFF. CDR3 coding DNA: TGTGCCAGCAGCCGGGGGAAGTCAGCGGCTGAGCAGTTCTTC.

The chain links TRBV3-1 to TRBJ1-1; D remains unclear. The CDR3 is made up of 14 amino acids. CDR1 and CDR2 from the germline V gene are LGHDT and YNNKEL (reference sequence). V lost 4 bases, J lost 4 bases, and 13 bases lay in between. The CDR3 loop is CASSPQDLVTEAFF. DNA of the CDR3: TGTGCCAGCAGCCCCCAGGACTTGGTCACTGAAGCTTTCTTT.

The CDR3 reads CASSRAGTVEAFF. DNA of the CDR3: TGTGCCAGTAGTAGGGCCGGGACGGTGGAAGCTTTCTTT. The genes are TRBV19 and TRBJ1-1; weak D call: TRBD1 (5 bases). CDR1 is LNHDA, CDR2 SQIVND, per germline (reference sequence). The V end was cut by 4 bases, the J end by 8 bases, with 14 bases between. This CDR3 has 13 residues.

To note about this clonotype: This sequence may be a read error, since a much larger clone differs from it by one base. V gene TRBV6-2 or TRBV6-3 combines with J gene TRBJ2-7; 12 nucleotides match TRBD2. CDR1 is MNHEY, CDR2 SVGEGT, per germline. V was pared by 7 bases and J by 6 bases, with 7 bases of the junction left unmatched. This CDR3 is 14 amino acids long. The CDR3 DNA is TGTGCCAGCACCCTAGCGGGAGGGCTTTTCGAGCAGTACTTC. This codes for CASTLAGGLFEQYF.

There are a few counts of this clonotype. This chain uses TRBV5-4 with TRBJ2-3, with D perhaps TRBD2 (6 bases). Germline values: CDR1 SGHNT, CDR2 YYREEE (reference sequence). Trimming removed 2 bases at V and 0 bases at J, with 10 bases between. CDR3 length equals 15 residues. The CDR3 sequence is CASSFIAESTDTQYF. CDR3 sequence (DNA): TGTGCCAGCAGCTTCATAGCGGAGAGCACAGATACGCAGTATTTT.

This chain connects TRBV3-1 to TRBJ2-5, with 13 bases lining up with TRBD2. V lost 0 bases, J lost 2 bases, and 6 bases stayed unmatched. CDR3 length equals 18 residues. Germline CDR1 reads LGHDT; CDR2 reads YNNKEL (reference sequence). CDR3 bases: TGTGCCAGCAGCCAAGAAGGGGGACTAGCGGGAAGACAAGAGACCCAGTACTTC. Amino acids: CASSQEGGLAGRQETQYF.